The rows below give T cell receptor beta chains drawn from one sample of a study of T cells after yellow fever vaccination. TCRdb ran MiXCR on the 5' RACE reads and lists one entry per CDR3 protein. The sample lists about 580,000 distinct CDR3 sequences, around 16% occurring once. The source was PBMCs, collected 4 to 6 days after the first yellow fever vaccination. The receptors were gathered from a man aged 18 to 35 who received the YFV17D yellow fever vaccine. Both conserved end residues are part of each CDR3. The D gene is left open where the match is weak. Not every row has a clone size; where given, it reads once, few, many or a size class.

D | size | J | V | DNA | CDR3
NA | NA | TRBJ1-2 | TRBV6-5 | TGTGCCAGCAGTTACTCGGCAGAAAACTATGGCTACACCTTC | CASSYSAENYGYTF
TRBD1 | few | TRBJ2-1 | TRBV7-9 | TGTGCCAGCAGCCCCCGGACAGGGGAGTTTGAGCAGTTCTTC | CASSPRTGEFEQFF
TRBD1 | NA | TRBJ2-5 | TRBV5-1 | TGCGCCAGCAGCGCCAGACAGGGGACGAACCAAGAGACCCAGTACTTC | CASSARQGTNQETQYF
NA | NA | TRBJ2-1 | TRBV7-6 | TGTGCCAGCAGCCCTATAAGTCCTAGCTCCTACAATGAGCAGTTCTTC | CASSPISPSSYNEQFF
TRBD2 | many | TRBJ2-3 | TRBV5-1 | TGCGCCATCTCCTACGGACTAGCCGATGGTCCAGATACGCAGTATTTT | CAISYGLADGPDTQYF
NA | NA | TRBJ2-1 | TRBV6-1 | TGTGCCAGCGAGGGAAGGGGTAGGGGTGAGCAGTTCTTC | CASEGRGRGEQFF
NA | NA | TRBJ1-5 | TRBV19 | TGTGCCAGTACTCCACTGGGTGGGACGGCCTTAGGAAGCAATCAGCCCCAGCATTTT | CASTPLGGTALGSNQPQHF
TRBD1 | many | TRBJ1-5 | TRBV12-3/TRBV12-4 | TGTGCCAGCAGTCGGGACAGGGGACCCCTTAGCAATCAGCCCCAGCATTTT | CASSRDRGPLSNQPQHF
NA | NA | TRBJ2-3 | TRBV20-1 | TGCATTGCTAGAGATAGAGTTAGCACAGATACGCAGTATTTT | CIARDRVSTDTQYF
TRBD1 | NA | TRBJ2-7 | TRBV29-1 | TGCAGCGCACAGGGGAACTACGAGCAGTACTTC | CSAQGNYEQYF
TRBD2 | NA | TRBJ2-1 | TRBV7-2 | TGTGCCAGCAGCGGAGCGGGGACCCTCTACCGGAATGAGCAGTTCTTC | CASSGAGTLYRNEQFF
NA | few | TRBJ2-5 | TRBV2 | TGTGCCAGCAGGTCGGGGGCTTTGGAGACCCAGTACTTC | CASRSGALETQYF
NA | NA | TRBJ2-5 | TRBV6-2/TRBV6-3 | TGTGCCAGCAGAAGGGGCGACAGACAAGAGACCCAGTACTTC | CASRRGDRQETQYF
NA | NA | TRBJ1-5 | TRBV19 | TGTGCCAGTAGTATAGTTCCCGGACAGAGCAATAGCAATCAGCCCCAGCATTTT | CASSIVPGQSNSNQPQHF
TRBD1 | few | TRBJ2-7 | TRBV19 | TGTGCCAGTAGTATGCGGACAGGGGTATACGAGCAGTACTTC | CASSMRTGVYEQYF
NA | few | TRBJ2-3 | TRBV24-1 | TGTGCCACCCGAGGGGCGGCAGATACGCAGTATTTT | CATRGAADTQYF
TRBD2 | few | TRBJ2-5 | TRBV20-1 | TGCAGTGCTCCTAGCGGGGGGCGAGAGACCCAGTACTTC | CSAPSGGRETQYF
NA | NA | TRBJ2-1 | TRBV9 | TGTGCCAGCAGCGTAGTCGGTGTCGGGGGGCTGTCCTACAATGAGCAGTTCTTC | CASSVVGVGGLSYNEQFF
NA | few | TRBJ2-5 | TRBV12-3/TRBV12-4 | TGTGCCAGCAGTGAAGTGGAAGAGACCCAGTACTTC | CASSEVEETQYF
NA | few | TRBJ1-1 | TRBV12-5 | TGTGCTAGTGGTTCGCAAAATCTCTGGACAAACACTGAAGCTTTCTTT | CASGSQNLWTNTEAFF
NA | NA | TRBJ2-5 | TRBV5-6 | TGTGCCAGCAGCCCCGACTCCGGGGGCCAAGAGACCCAGTACTTC | CASSPDSGGQETQYF
NA | NA | TRBJ2-5 | TRBV6-2/TRBV6-3 | TGTGCCAGCAGTCCCCTAGACAGACAAGAGACCCAGTACTTC | CASSPLDRQETQYF
NA | NA | TRBJ2-2 | TRBV6-6 | TGTGCCAGCAGTTATATCCAGGCCGGGGAGCTGTTTTTT | CASSYIQAGELFF
TRBD1 | few | TRBJ2-1 | TRBV28 | TGTGCCAGCAGAGGGACAGGGAACTATGAGCAGTTCTTC | CASRGTGNYEQFF
NA | NA | TRBJ2-2 | TRBV3-1 | TGTGCCAGCAGCCAGTGGCCTCGCGGCACCGGGGAGCTGTTTTTT | CASSQWPRGTGELFF
NA | many | TRBJ1-2 | TRBV29-1 | TGCAGCGCTGACGCTTCAGTGGGGGACGGTGGCTACACCTTC | CSADASVGDGGYTF
NA | NA | TRBJ2-7 | TRBV7-2 | TGTGCCAGCAGCTTACTCAGGGCTACCTACGAGCAGTACTTC | CASSLLRATYEQYF
NA | NA | TRBJ1-2 | TRBV7-9 | TGTGCCAGCAGCTTTTCCTGGGGCGCGCACTATGGCTACACCTTC | CASSFSWGAHYGYTF
NA | few | TRBJ2-2 | TRBV11-2 | TGTGCCAGCAGTAATATAAGGGTGACACAGAACACCGGGGAGCTGTTTTTT | CASSNIRVTQNTGELFF
NA | few | TRBJ2-3 | TRBV7-6 | TGTGCCAGCAGCTTAGGGCAGACCGGATGGGGCACAGATACGCAGTATTTT | CASSLGQTGWGTDTQYF
NA | NA | TRBJ2-7 | TRBV30 | TGTGCCTGGACCACAGACTCCTACGAGCAGTACTTC | CAWTTDSYEQYF
NA | few | TRBJ2-2 | TRBV20-1 | TGCAGTGCTAAAGTGGGTGCCGGGGAGCTGTTTTTT | CSAKVGAGELFF
NA | NA | TRBJ2-5 | TRBV9 | TGTGCCAGCAGCCAGGCAGGGGCGTCCCAAGAGACCCAGTACTTC | CASSQAGASQETQYF
TRBD2 | NA | TRBJ2-2 | TRBV5-1 | TGCGCCAGCAGCTTGGGGGGACTAGCGAACACCGGGGAGCTGTTTTTT | CASSLGGLANTGELFF
NA | NA | TRBJ2-6 | TRBV4-3 | TGCGCCAGCAGCCGCGGCGAGGAGGGGGCCAACGTCCTGACTTTC | CASSRGEEGANVLTF
NA | few | TRBJ1-5 | TRBV10-3 | TGTGCCACCCGCCGGGGGGAAGGGAGCAATCAGCCCCAGCATTTT | CATRRGEGSNQPQHF
NA | NA | TRBJ2-2 | TRBV4-3 | TGCGCCAGCAGCCAAGATCCACCGGGGTTGACCGGGGAGCTGTTTTTT | CASSQDPPGLTGELFF
TRBD1 | few | TRBJ1-5 | TRBV4-3 | TGCGCCAGCAGCCCGTCGAGGACAGGGGGCTATGTTGGCAATCAGCCCCAGCATTTT | CASSPSRTGGYVGNQPQHF
TRBD2 | few | TRBJ2-5 | TRBV6-5 | TGTGCCAGCAGTTGGGGACTAGCGCGAGAGACCCAGTACTTC | CASSWGLARETQYF
TRBD2 | few | TRBJ2-3 | TRBV9 | TGTGCCAGCAGCGACGGACTAGCGGATACGCAGTATTTT | CASSDGLADTQYF
TRBD2 | once | TRBJ2-2 | TRBV9 | TGTGCCAGCAGCAAAGCCGGGACTAGCTTAGAGGGCGGGGAGCTGTTTTTT | CASSKAGTSLEGGELFF
TRBD1 | NA | TRBJ2-4 | TRBV9 | TGTGCCAGCAGCTCATACCAGACAGGGGGAGAAAACATTCAGTACTTC | CASSSYQTGGENIQYF
TRBD1 | NA | TRBJ1-2 | TRBV4-2 | TGTGCCAGCAGCCAACTAGGGACAGGCTATGGCTACACCTTC | CASSQLGTGYGYTF
NA | NA | TRBJ2-1 | TRBV12-3/TRBV12-4 | TGTGCCAGCAGCCCCTTCGAGGTGTATGAGCAGTTCTTC | CASSPFEVYEQFF
TRBD1 | NA | TRBJ2-1 | TRBV20-1 | TGCAGCGTCCAGGGGGCGCGGGATGAGCAGTTCTTC | CSVQGARDEQFF
NA | few | TRBJ2-7 | TRBV27 | TGTGCCAGCAGTTCCCCCTACCGTAAGGTTTGGGAGCAGTACTTC | CASSSPYRKVWEQYF
TRBD2 | few | TRBJ2-1 | TRBV5-1 | TGCGCCAGCAGCTTGGCCCCAGCGGGGGGGCGAGGTGAGCAGTTCTTC | CASSLAPAGGRGEQFF
NA | few | TRBJ1-5 | TRBV18 | TGTGCCAGCTCCGCCGGGGCAGATAGCAATCAGCCCCAGCATTTT | CASSAGADSNQPQHF
TRBD2 | few | TRBJ2-3 | TRBV3-1 | TGTGCCAGCAGCCGAGGTAGCGGGGGAGAAACAGATACGCAGTATTTT | CASSRGSGGETDTQYF
TRBD2 | many | TRBJ2-1 | TRBV4-2 | TGTGCCAGCAGCCAAGGACTAGCGGGGACGGGTGAGCAGTTCTTC | CASSQGLAGTGEQFF
NA | few | TRBJ2-5 | TRBV5-1 | TGCGCCAGCAGCCCACGTCGTCCAGGGCAAGAGACCCAGTACTTC | CASSPRRPGQETQYF
NA | NA | TRBJ2-3 | TRBV7-2 | TGTGCCAGCAGCTTAGTTCCCAGGGGTGCCACAGATACGCAGTATTTT | CASSLVPRGATDTQYF
NA | NA | TRBJ1-6 | TRBV3-1 | TGTGCCAGCAGCCAAGAATACACGGCAAATTCACCCCTCCACTTT | CASSQEYTANSPLHF
TRBD1 | NA | TRBJ1-6 | TRBV6-1 | TGTGCCAGTACCCCCGAGACAGGGTTTTCACCCCTCCACTTT | CASTPETGFSPLHF
TRBD1 | NA | TRBJ2-1 | TRBV7-8 | TGTGCCAGCACAGGACAGGGGGGCCAAGAGCAGTTCTTC | CASTGQGGQEQFF